This is a list of T cell receptor beta chains from one sample in a study of blood T cell repertoires in COVID-19. Generated by immunoSEQ multiplex PCR, the TCRdb table keeps only in-frame clones and is missing some. This sample has about 95,000 clones, with roughly nine tenths found just once. Sequences were obtained from peripheral blood. These receptors came from a man aged 55 to 70 with COVID-19, enrolled during active disease. Both conserved end residues are trimmed from each CDR3.

>TRBJ2-7|TRBV28
ASSRKDRGQY
>TRBJ1-2|TRBV24-1
ATSDLGTGGAGYGYT
>TRBJ2-7|TRBV10-1
ASSYMGLAGEMNEQY
>TRBJ2-3|TRBV9
ASSVAGGRGSTDTQY
>TRBJ2-3|TRBV5-1
ASSWGDSPGTDTQY
>TRBJ1-1|TRBV6-6
ASSWGGQTEAF
>TRBJ2-7|TRBV2
ASSRTGDAEQY
>TRBJ2-3|TRBV3-1/TRBV3-2
ASSHGGRTDTQY
>TRBJ2-1|TRBV7-2
ASSLGARYEQF
>TRBJ1-3|TRBV4-3
ASSPDVQIRGPSGNTIY
>TRBJ2-7|TRBV27
ASSILAGEYEQY